A selection of T cell receptor beta chains follows, all from one sample in a study of T cell responses to AZD1222 COVID-19 vaccine. Sequenced by immunoSEQ multiplex PCR; TCRdb stores in-frame clones only, minus some. The sample lists some 120,000 clones; roughly nine tenths were seen once. The starting material was peripheral blood, obtained 28 days after the second AZD1222 dose. The receptors stem from an adult who received the AZD1222 COVID-19 vaccine. Both conserved end residues are trimmed from each CDR3. Some rows mark clone size as missing; the rest say once, few, many or name a class of expanded clone.

J: TRBJ1-1; V: TRBV2; size: .; CDR3: ASSRGQGGEAF
J: TRBJ2-1; V: TRBV9; size: .; CDR3: ASSVGTSGVYNEQF
J: TRBJ2-1; V: TRBV6-4; size: .; CDR3: ASSDRTSGDNEQF
J: TRBJ2-3; V: TRBV7-8; size: once; CDR3: ASSPELADTQY
J: TRBJ2-1; V: TRBV3-1/TRBV3-2; size: .; CDR3: ASSPLGGSYNEQF
J: TRBJ2-3; V: TRBV28; size: once; CDR3: ASSSFSTSGILHTQY
J: TRBJ1-6; V: TRBV5-6; size: .; CDR3: ASSLAGGIDSPLH
J: TRBJ2-1; V: TRBV29-1; size: .; CDR3: SVEILYNEQF
J: TRBJ1-3; V: TRBV5-1; size: .; CDR3: ASSLDRLSGNTIY
J: TRBJ2-1; V: TRBV7-9; size: once; CDR3: ASSLSGLNEQF
J: TRBJ2-4; V: TRBV18; size: .; CDR3: ASSPIAGENIQY
J: TRBJ1-2; V: TRBV6-5; size: .; CDR3: ASRDRGRTNYGYT
J: TRBJ2-3; V: TRBV4-1; size: .; CDR3: ASSPGRTEGSDTQY
J: TRBJ1-2; V: TRBV5-1; size: .; CDR3: ASSLEGRGYT
J: TRBJ2-3; V: TRBV9; size: .; CDR3: ASSAPPSSGSTDTQY
J: TRBJ2-3; V: TRBV6-5; size: .; CDR3: ATGPGSSTDTQY
J: TRBJ1-2; V: TRBV11-1; size: .; CDR3: ASRPRGAYGYT
J: TRBJ1-3; V: TRBV29-1; size: .; CDR3: SVALNSGNTIY
J: TRBJ2-7; V: TRBV4-1; size: .; CDR3: ASSQGPHSSYEQY
J: TRBJ1-6; V: TRBV14; size: .; CDR3: ASSQDPYKTSPLH
J: TRBJ2-1; V: TRBV23-1; size: .; CDR3: ASSHSSGTSGRDEQF
J: TRBJ1-2; V: TRBV9; size: .; CDR3: ASSVEGNTNYGYT
J: TRBJ2-3; V: TRBV20-1; size: .; CDR3: SASRLAGGVDTQY
J: TRBJ2-1; V: TRBV2; size: .; CDR3: ASSGPSGAFYNEQF
J: TRBJ1-2; V: TRBV19; size: .; CDR3: ASSRQGWDGYT
J: TRBJ2-7; V: TRBV14; size: .; CDR3: ASSQATGGYYEQY
J: TRBJ2-3; V: TRBV6-4; size: few; CDR3: ASSDSIAGGADTQY
J: TRBJ2-1; V: TRBV19; size: .; CDR3: ASSLAGGYNEQF
J: TRBJ2-7; V: TRBV29-1; size: .; CDR3: SVEGPSGQGYEQY
J: TRBJ2-1; V: TRBV3-1/TRBV3-2; size: .; CDR3: ASSIQGRTSSYNEQF
J: TRBJ2-2; V: TRBV28; size: .; CDR3: ASSLGGQGIGELF
J: TRBJ2-7; V: TRBV30; size: .; CDR3: AWSVQSGGSYEQY
J: TRBJ2-7; V: TRBV28; size: .; CDR3: ASSLRQGFSYEQY
J: TRBJ2-1; V: TRBV6-5; size: .; CDR3: ASENFISGIEQF
J: TRBJ2-1; V: TRBV9; size: .; CDR3: ASSVVTDNNEQF
J: TRBJ2-4; V: TRBV6-5; size: .; CDR3: ASSYPSSGGSNIQY
J: TRBJ2-2; V: TRBV18; size: .; CDR3: ASSPMDGGSGELF
J: TRBJ2-7; V: TRBV3-1/TRBV3-2; size: .; CDR3: ASSHSLGKGFYEQY
J: TRBJ1-1; V: TRBV30; size: .; CDR3: AWRTGNTEAF
J: TRBJ2-7; V: TRBV2; size: .; CDR3: ASSVSYEQY
J: TRBJ2-5; V: TRBV11-3; size: .; CDR3: ASSLRDSGVQETQY
J: TRBJ1-3; V: TRBV4-2; size: .; CDR3: ASSQDWDLHSGNTIY